These T cell receptor beta chains were read from a single sample in a study of T cell responses to AZD1222 COVID-19 vaccine. Clones were read by immunoSEQ multiplex PCR, and TCRdb kept only the in-frame ones, dropping some. The sample consists of over 110,000 clones, around 93% of them appearing once. Source: peripheral blood, taken on day 0 of AZD1222 vaccination. The origin of the receptors is an adult in good health. Both conserved end residues are trimmed from each CDR3. A D gene is named only where the DNA matches it firmly.

J gene	D gene	V gene	CDR3 protein
TRBJ2-2	TRBD2	TRBV10-3	AIKEGGNSGELF
TRBJ2-3	NA	TRBV9	ASSVGGQFETQY
TRBJ2-2	NA	TRBV14	ASSVGPTGELF
TRBJ2-7	NA	TRBV3-1/TRBV3-2	ASRDWMGSYEQY
TRBJ2-1	NA	TRBV10-3	AISVGASYNEQF
TRBJ1-2	NA	TRBV19	ASSIRQLASYYGYT
TRBJ2-7	NA	TRBV9	ASSVADGSYEQY
TRBJ1-2	NA	TRBV5-5	ASSLGTEIYGYT
TRBJ2-7	TRBD2	TRBV18	ASSPGLAQYEQY
TRBJ2-7	NA	TRBV16	ASSLPPTESSYEQY
TRBJ1-5	TRBD1	TRBV18	ASSPQGARDQPQH
TRBJ2-6	NA	TRBV5-4	ASSPPGANVLT
TRBJ2-3	TRBD2	TRBV19	ASSIGLAGGFDTQY
TRBJ1-5	NA	TRBV4-3	ASSQEGMDSNQPQH
TRBJ2-4	NA	TRBV6-1	ASSEANFIVAKNIQY
TRBJ2-3	NA	TRBV18	ASSPNPSTDTQY
TRBJ1-4	NA	TRBV6-4	ASSPRANEKLF
TRBJ2-7	NA	TRBV19	ASSIDISYEQY
TRBJ2-2	TRBD1	TRBV30	AWSLRTGLGGELF
TRBJ1-3	NA	TRBV18	ASSRLDSGNTIY
TRBJ1-5	NA	TRBV2	ASRATGDQPQH
TRBJ1-2	NA	TRBV6-5	ASSRAGKEDGYT
TRBJ1-3	NA	TRBV6-2/TRBV6-3	ASSYSGRLISGNTIY
TRBJ2-1	NA	TRBV7-8	ASSVQRFSKFSNEQF
TRBJ2-7	NA	TRBV18	ASSPPTRTYEQY
TRBJ2-7	TRBD2	TRBV6-5	ASKGRGYEQY
TRBJ2-3	NA	TRBV27	ASSLEGTDTQY
TRBJ1-2	NA	TRBV29-1	SVGNAAGVHYGYT
TRBJ2-5	TRBD1	TRBV10-3	AISAGTGGETQY
TRBJ1-1	NA	TRBV5-5	ASNVGAGAF
TRBJ2-2	TRBD2	TRBV10-3	AIRGAGLSGELF
TRBJ2-1	TRBD2	TRBV7-8	ASSSSGRKYNEQF
TRBJ2-7	NA	TRBV6-5	ASILGGGSYEQY
TRBJ2-2	NA	TRBV2	ASSAWGAGTGELF
TRBJ2-7	NA	TRBV27	ASSLYRGSSYEQY
TRBJ1-5	TRBD1	TRBV4-1	ASSQPGQNQPQH
TRBJ2-3	TRBD1	TRBV19	ASSIIRGRGPDTQY
TRBJ2-5	TRBD2	TRBV27	ASSPLGLAGAGQETQY
TRBJ2-2	NA	TRBV7-2	ASSLWIQGGKMTGELF
TRBJ1-1	NA	TRBV5-1	ASSLGSDTEAF
TRBJ1-1	NA	TRBV2	ASPSLDRNTEAF
TRBJ2-4	TRBD2	TRBV5-5	ASSLRGAGDIQY
TRBJ1-6	TRBD1	TRBV28	ASSSTQGAVNSPLH
TRBJ2-3	NA	TRBV5-1	ASSAGHITDTQY